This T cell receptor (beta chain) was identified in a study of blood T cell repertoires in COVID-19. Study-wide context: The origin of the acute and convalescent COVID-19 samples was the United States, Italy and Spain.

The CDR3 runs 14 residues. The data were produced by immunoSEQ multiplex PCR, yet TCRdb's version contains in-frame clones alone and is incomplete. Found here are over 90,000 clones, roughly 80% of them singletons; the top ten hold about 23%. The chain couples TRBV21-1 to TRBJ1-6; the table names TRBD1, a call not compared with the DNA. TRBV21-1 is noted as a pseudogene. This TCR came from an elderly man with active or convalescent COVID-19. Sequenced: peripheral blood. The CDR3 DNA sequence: TGTGCCAGCAGCACGGACAGGGAATTCTCACCCCTCCACTTT. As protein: CASSTDREFSPLHF.